The entry below describes one T cell receptor (beta chain). Its matching antigen is unknown. This sample stems from a study of early T cells in non-severe SARS-CoV-2 infection. Study information: Sequenced bulk RNA came from whole blood that was unsorted, and chains were unpaired.

Unique molecular identifiers were affixed to single, distinct cDNA molecules. One entry per CDR3 protein, called by TCRdb with MiXCR from the 5' RACE reads. Of 80,000 to 95,000 distinct CDR3 sequences listed, over 12% are singletons. Germline CDR1 reads SGHTA; CDR2 reads FQGNSA. V was trimmed by 5 bases and J by 6 bases, leaving 13 bases between them. This CDR3 comprises 13 residues. The study's findings and limits: Matching results from VDJdb favored anti-spike CD8 responses, leaving private and CD4 specificities undetected.

The chain recombines TRBV7-2 with TRBJ1-2; D is undetermined. The sequence derives from an adult who was a healthcare worker with PCR-confirmed SARS-CoV-2 infection or an uninfected control (not recorded which). The sequencing input was whole blood. The CDR3 DNA sequence: TGTGCCAGCAGCCATAGCATGGGGAATGGCTACACCTTC. It is translated as CASSHSMGNGYTF.